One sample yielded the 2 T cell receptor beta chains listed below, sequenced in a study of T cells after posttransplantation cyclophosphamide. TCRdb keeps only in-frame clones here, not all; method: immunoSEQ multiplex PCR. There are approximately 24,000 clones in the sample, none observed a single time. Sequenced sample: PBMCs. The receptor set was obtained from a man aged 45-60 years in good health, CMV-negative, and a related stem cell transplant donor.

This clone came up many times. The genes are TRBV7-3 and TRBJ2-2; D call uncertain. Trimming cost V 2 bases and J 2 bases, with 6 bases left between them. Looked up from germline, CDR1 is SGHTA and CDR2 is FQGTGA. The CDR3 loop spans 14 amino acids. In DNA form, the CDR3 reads TGTGCCAGCAGCTTACTACCTAACACCGGGGAGCTGTTTTTT. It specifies CASSLLPNTGELFF.

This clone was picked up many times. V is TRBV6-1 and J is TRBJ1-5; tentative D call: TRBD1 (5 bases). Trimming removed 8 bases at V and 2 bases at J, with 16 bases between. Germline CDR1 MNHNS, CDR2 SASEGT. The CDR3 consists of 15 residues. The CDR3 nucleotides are TGTGCCAGCGACACCGGACACTCTGGCAATCAGCCCCAGCATTTT. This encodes CASDTGHSGNQPQHF.